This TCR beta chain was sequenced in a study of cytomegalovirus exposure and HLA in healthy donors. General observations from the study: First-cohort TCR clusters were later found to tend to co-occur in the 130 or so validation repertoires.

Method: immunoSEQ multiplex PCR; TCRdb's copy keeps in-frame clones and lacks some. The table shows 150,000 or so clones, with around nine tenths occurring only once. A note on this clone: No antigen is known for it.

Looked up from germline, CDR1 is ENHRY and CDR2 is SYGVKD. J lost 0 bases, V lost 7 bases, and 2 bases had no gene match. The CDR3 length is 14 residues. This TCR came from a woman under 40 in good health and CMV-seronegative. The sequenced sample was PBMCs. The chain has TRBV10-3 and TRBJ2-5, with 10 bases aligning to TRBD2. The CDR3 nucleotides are TGTGCCATCAATAGCGGGGGGAACCAAGAGACCCAGTACTTC. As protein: CAINSGGNQETQYF.